Sequencing of this T cell receptor (beta chain) was carried out in a study of T cell responses to AZD1222 COVID-19 vaccine (dated by TCRdb to the early 2020s). Study-level background: AZD1222 recipients whose second dose came at about 4 weeks and those whose second dose came at about 12 weeks were combined into one group, since spike-specific TCR depth and breadth did not differ between the two schedules. TCR sequencing covered some 250 trial participants: 200 to 210 given two doses of AZD1222 and 26 given two doses of MenACWY control vaccine. Enrollment into the trials was organized by age into subgroups of 18-55, 56-69 and 70-plus years, and those subgroups contained 148, 28 and 57 TCR-sequenced participants, respectively. General findings and caveats noted by the study authors: Participants were mostly white British and included more females than males, and it was suggested by the authors that clonal diversity may have been underestimated. Reportedly, close to half of the unique spike-specific TCRs recognized epitopes lying outside the regions that are mutated in the B.1.351 and B.1.1.7 variants. The 56-69-year group was small, and its depth increase did not reach significance, likely because of low power. Conclusions about previously exposed vaccinees were limited because only six AZD1222 recipients were SARS-CoV-2 seropositive at baseline. Vaccine-associated CD4 TCRs spanned the whole spike protein, with dominant responses in regions 160-218 and 743-854. Because no samples from the day 14 peak response were available, repertoires could be characterized only after the peak T cell response. A significant rise in spike-specific TCR breadth and depth was observed after two AZD1222 doses relative to day 0 and relative to MenACWY recipients.

Points on this clone: It has no known antigen specificity. Compared with germline, one end of the junction differs, possibly owing to a read error.

The CDR3 regions of human TCRbeta chains were subjected to immunosequencing. Per the authors' processing: TCRs in the repertoires were compared against a reference library of SARS-CoV-2-specific TCRs that had been generated with the MIRA antigen-specificity platform. Breadth was defined as the fraction of unique TCRs that were SARS-CoV-2-associated, and depth was defined as the fraction of total T cells that were SARS-CoV-2-associated. Each spike-specific TCR was assigned to its reactive spike region and to a CD4 or CD8 class using the MIRA data. Log10-transformed breadth and depth values were compared by one-way ANOVA with Sidak's multiple comparisons tests. In TCRdb, the immuneACCESS table is reduced to in-frame sequences with V and J assigned. These tables do not hold every clone; where another copy was compared, an unresolved V gene accounts for under half, and the others remain unexplained. V and J calls and clone size come straight from that table; D and trimming were deduced from the DNA. The sample table shows some 100,000 clones, and approximately 91% are seen once. 20% to 25% of the sample is in the top ten clones.

Reading the germline V gene (reference sequence) gives CDR1 SEHNR and CDR2 FQNEAQ. The CDR3 runs 14 residues from the cysteine to the phenylalanine. Only the CDR3 region is kept as DNA, spanning 42 bases read in frame from base 1. Taken with the paper, the label for time point translates to: baseline before first vaccination. Vaccinee samples came from UK trials COV001 and COV002, including a single-blind randomized controlled phase 2/3 trial of AZD1222 (ChAdOx1 nCoV-19) in healthy adults. For TCRbeta chain sequencing, PBMC samples were collected from trial participants at day 0 and at day 28 after the second dose.

The sample in question was peripheral blood, obtained on day 0 of AZD1222 vaccination. This sequence originates from an adult in good health. Recombination joined TRBV7-9 with TRBJ2-5; 11 junctional bases match TRBD2. The CDR3 protein sequence reads: CASSLAGGRGTQYF. The DNA sequence reads TGTGCCAGCAGCCTAGCGGGGGGCCGTGGGACCCAGTACTTC.